This T cell receptor beta chain comes out of a study of T cells after posttransplantation cyclophosphamide. This clone has a count of ten or more. This CDR3 has 12 residues. V lost 2 bases and J 8 bases, leaving 9 bases between the germline ends. Germline V CDR1 and CDR2: GTSNPN, SVGIG (reference sequence). Sequencing used immunoSEQ multiplex PCR; TCRdb keeps in-frame clones, though not all of them. The sample lists 40,000 to 55,000 clones, none appearing once, the ten largest making up roughly 2%. What was sequenced was PBMCs. The chain has TRBV30 and TRBJ1-4; D is unclear. The TCR originated in a man in his forties or fifties in good health, CMV-negative, and a related stem cell transplant donor. Written as DNA, the CDR3 is TGTGCCTGGAGTATACTGCGGGAAAAACTGTTTTTT. This encodes CAWSILREKLFF.